Given below is one T cell receptor beta chain in context. Its cognate antigen is unknown. Alongside a J-beta primer mix, a sample-barcoded 5' primer served in a second PCR lasting about 7 to 12 cycles. TCRdb passed the 5' RACE reads through MiXCR, listing each CDR3 protein once. This sample has hundreds of thousands of distinct CDR3 sequences, with 20% to 30% found just once. This entry is derived from a study of blood T cells in healthy people across ages. Broader study findings: A greater number of naive CD4+ cells and higher diversity distinguished long-lived donors from aged donors. Higher naive T cell percentage went strongly together with higher TCR beta diversity.

This CDR3 contains 13 residues. Germline CDR1 reads SEHNR; CDR2 reads FQNEAQ (reference sequence). Trimming removed 3 bases at V and 1 base at J, with 6 bases between. These data were likewise used in another study, on T cells of mothers and their children.

Sample: blood. The rearrangement uses TRBV7-9 and TRBJ2-5; D uncertain. This TCR was recovered from a boy between 5 and 17 years old in good health. CDR3 amino acids: CASSFHTQETQYF. CDR3 bases: TGTGCCAGCAGCTTTCATACCCAAGAGACCCAGTACTTC.